This TCR beta chain originates from a study of T cell repertoires and Cas9 in healthy adults. Overall study: CD4 and CD8 compartments: SpCas9-reactive T cells profiled for potency, cytotoxicity, lineage.

As for this clone: Its specificity is unknown.

The CDR3 has 15 amino acids. Germline CDR1 LNHDA, CDR2 SQIVND (reference sequence). Trimming cost V 6 bases and J 1 base, with 15 bases left between them. Study results and limitations: Reportedly, SpCas9-reactive effector T cell proliferation and function were mitigated by SpCas9-reactive Tregs in vitro.

Profiled with immunoSEQ multiplex PCR; TCRdb holds only in-frame clones, not every one. This table holds tens of thousands of clones, roughly 90% found once. The source is a human donor in good health. V is TRBV19 and J is TRBJ1-1, with D perhaps TRBD1 (5 bases). Sequencing was performed on CD4+ effector T cells (CD127+, CD25-, CD137-, CD154-) from PBMCs; culture status not recorded. The CDR3 loop reads CASRTMGRANTEAFF. For the CDR3, the DNA is TGTGCCAGTAGGACCATGGGCAGGGCGAACACTGAAGCTTTCTTT.